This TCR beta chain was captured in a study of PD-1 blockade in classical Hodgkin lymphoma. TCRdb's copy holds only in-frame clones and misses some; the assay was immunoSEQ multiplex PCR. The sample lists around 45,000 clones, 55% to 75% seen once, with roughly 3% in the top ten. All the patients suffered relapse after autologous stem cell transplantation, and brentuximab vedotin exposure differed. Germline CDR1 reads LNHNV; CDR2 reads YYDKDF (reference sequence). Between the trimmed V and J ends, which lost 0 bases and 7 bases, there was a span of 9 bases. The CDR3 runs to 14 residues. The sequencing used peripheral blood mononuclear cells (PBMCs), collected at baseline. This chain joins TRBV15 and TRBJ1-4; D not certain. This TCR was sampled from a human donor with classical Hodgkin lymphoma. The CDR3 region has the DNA TGTGCCACCAGCAGAGATACCGGGGTTGAAAAACTGTTTTTT. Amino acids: CATSRDTGVEKLFF.